This TCR beta chain was identified during a study of shared clonotypes between healthy human individuals. Original methodology: ImmunoSEQ supplied junction-only sequences lacking quality scores, so filtering was different. Using immunoSEQ multiplex PCR, the repertoire was profiled, and TCRdb retains in-frame clones only, with some absent. V and J calls plus clone size are reproduced from that table; the DNA served to infer D and trimming. The repertoire holds over 95,000 clones, with over 40% as singletons. The germline CDR1 and CDR2 sequences are SGHRS and YFSETQ. V lost 7 bases and J 7 bases, leaving 17 bases between the germline ends. The CDR3 runs 14 residues. All donors were Caucasian adults living in Nashville, Tennessee.

The receptor was derived from a woman between 35 and 50 years old in good health. Some clones in this sample may be carry-over from other donors' samples. The sequenced material came from PBMCs. V is TRBV5-1 and J is TRBJ1-4; D gene unclear. The CDR3 is CASAPVVDGEKLFF. The DNA for the CDR3 is TGCGCCAGCGCCCCGGTGGTAGACGGTGAAAAACTGTTTTTT.